Shown below are 13 T cell receptor beta chains from a single sample sequenced in a study of T cell responses to AZD1222 COVID-19 vaccine. Some clones are missing from TCRdb's copy, which holds only in-frame ones; the method was immunoSEQ multiplex PCR. This sample has about 130,000 clones, with 88% found just once. The source was peripheral blood, collected 28 days after the second AZD1222 dose. The source of these receptors is an adult who received the AZD1222 COVID-19 vaccine.

The chain joins TRBV19 to TRBJ2-3; no reliable D call. CDR1 and CDR2 from the germline V gene are LNHDA and SQIVND (reference sequence). V lost 8 bases to trimming and J lost 0 bases, with 6 bases between them. This CDR3 region has 12 residues. The CDR3 DNA reads TGTGCCAGTTCCCCCAGCACAGATACGCAGTATTTT. Protein: CASSPSTDTQYF.

The V call is TRBV28, the J call TRBJ1-5, with D maybe TRBD1 (5 bases). The V gene lost 6 bases and the J gene lost 12 bases, with 18 bases spanning the gap. Germline assignment: CDR1 MDHEN and CDR2 SYDVKM. The CDR3 consists of 13 residues. The CDR3 loop reads CASSGGALRLQHF. The DNA for the CDR3 is TGTGCCAGCAGCGGCGGGGCGCTTCGGCTCCAGCATTTT.

The J gene is TRBJ2-7, the V gene TRBV5-1; a weak D match, TRBD2 (6 bases). V was pared by 2 bases and J by 2 bases, with 14 bases between. The CDR3 has 15 amino acids. The germline V gene encodes CDR1 SGHRS and CDR2 YFSETQ. CDR3 region: CASSFPQGGTYEQYF. In nucleotides, the CDR3 is TGCGCCAGCAGCTTTCCTCAGGGCGGGACCTACGAGCAGTACTTC.

This CDR3 is CASSLRTGGTDTQYF. The CDR3 bases are TGCGCCAGCAGCTTGCGGACAGGCGGCACAGATACGCAGTATTTT. The V and J genes are TRBV5-1 and TRBJ2-3, with 7 bases lining up with TRBD1. The V gene end was trimmed by 1 base and the J gene end by 1 base; junction bases not matched to a gene: 3. Germline lookup yields CDR1 SGHRS and CDR2 YFSETQ. The CDR3 sequence is 15 residues long.

The chain links TRBV11-3 to TRBJ1-1; no reliable D call. CDR3 length: 14 amino acids. Germline lookup yields CDR1 SGHNT and CDR2 YENEEA. The V gene lost 0 bases and the J gene lost 4 bases, with 9 bases spanning the gap. For the CDR3, the DNA is TGTGCCAGCAGCTTAGATGCCGCGGGCACTGAAGCTTTCTTT. Amino acids: CASSLDAAGTEAFF. The full variable domain, completed using reference TRBV11-3 and TRBJ1-1, is EAGVVQSPRYKIIEKKQPVAFWCNPISGHNTLYWYLQNLGQGPELLIRYENEEAVDDSQLPKDRFSAERLKGVDSTLKIQPAELGDSAVYLCASSLDAAGTEAFFGQGTRLTVV.

The chain employs TRBV10-3 and TRBJ1-1, with 10 bases lining up with TRBD1. With 4 bases clipped from V and 5 bases from J, the junction kept 4 bases outside the gene matches. CDR1 and CDR2 from the germline V gene are ENHRY and SYGVKD. The CDR3 runs to 14 residues. The CDR3 sequence: CAISGGTGETEAFF. The CDR3 DNA reads as TGTGCCATCAGTGGGGGGACAGGGGAGACTGAAGCTTTCTTT.

The chain has TRBV9 and TRBJ2-1; D is undetermined. This CDR3 has 15 residues. V was clipped by 4 bases and J by 0 bases, with 11 bases between them. Germline lookup yields CDR1 SGDLS and CDR2 YYNGEE. The CDR3 DNA reads as TGTGCCAGCAGCAGCCGGGCGCTCTCCTACAATGAGCAGTTCTTC. It is translated as CASSSRALSYNEQFF.

V and J are TRBV4-2 and TRBJ1-4, with D perhaps TRBD1 (5 bases). Trimming pared 0 bases from V and 11 bases from J, leaving 7 bases between. Per germline, CDR1 LGHNA and CDR2 YNFKEQ. This CDR3 region has 12 residues. The CDR3 spells CASSQDGGKLFF. In DNA, the CDR3 is TGTGCCAGCAGCCAAGATGGGGGGAAACTGTTTTTT.

This chain connects TRBV5-1 to TRBJ1-5; TRBD1 aligns across 10 bases. In germline, CDR1 is SGHRS, CDR2 YFSETQ. CDR3 length: 14 residues. V lost 4 bases, J lost 6 bases, and 4 bases stayed unmatched. CDR3 DNA: TGCGCCAGCAGCCCCGGGACAGGGGTTCAGCCCCAGCATTTT. Its translation is CASSPGTGVQPQHF.

The count of this clone is one. The chain employs TRBV5-6 and TRBJ1-1, with TRBD1 matching over 8 bases. The CDR3 loop spans 13 amino acids. Germline V gene sequence: CDR1 SGHDT, CDR2 YYEEEE. The ends lost 4 bases at V and 6 bases at J; junction bases unmatched: 5. The CDR3 loop reads CASSAQGAAEAFF. The CDR3 bases are TGTGCCAGCAGCGCGCAGGGGGCGGCTGAAGCTTTCTTT.

The chain links TRBV3-1 (or the pseudogene TRBV3-2) to TRBJ1-2; D is ambiguous. Germline assignment: CDR1 LGHDT and CDR2 YNNKEL (reference sequence). The CDR3 has 13 amino acids. With 1 base removed from V and 4 bases from J, the gap between germline ends came to 7 bases. CDR3 protein: CASSQVTAYGYTF. CDR3 DNA sequence: TGTGCCAGCAGCCAAGTTACAGCCTATGGCTACACCTTC.

The genes are TRBV7-9 and TRBJ2-1; D remains unclear. Looked up from germline, CDR1 is SEHNR and CDR2 is FQNEAQ (reference sequence). V dropped 2 bases and J dropped 2 bases, with 4 bases sitting between them. The CDR3 loop spans 13 amino acids. The CDR3 sequence is CASSLTAYNEQFF. The CDR3 DNA sequence: TGTGCCAGCAGCTTAACCGCCTACAATGAGCAGTTCTTC.

This clone was observed a single time. The chain employs TRBV5-8 and TRBJ1-5; a weak D match, TRBD1 (6 bases). The CDR3 has 16 amino acids. CDR1 and CDR2 (germline): SGHTS, YDEGEE. V shed 2 bases and J shed 6 bases, with 18 bases lying between them. The CDR3 DNA is TGTGCCAGCAGCTTAAGGGGAGGGGGTATGAGTCAGCCCCAGCATTTT. This translates into CASSLRGGGMSQPQHF.